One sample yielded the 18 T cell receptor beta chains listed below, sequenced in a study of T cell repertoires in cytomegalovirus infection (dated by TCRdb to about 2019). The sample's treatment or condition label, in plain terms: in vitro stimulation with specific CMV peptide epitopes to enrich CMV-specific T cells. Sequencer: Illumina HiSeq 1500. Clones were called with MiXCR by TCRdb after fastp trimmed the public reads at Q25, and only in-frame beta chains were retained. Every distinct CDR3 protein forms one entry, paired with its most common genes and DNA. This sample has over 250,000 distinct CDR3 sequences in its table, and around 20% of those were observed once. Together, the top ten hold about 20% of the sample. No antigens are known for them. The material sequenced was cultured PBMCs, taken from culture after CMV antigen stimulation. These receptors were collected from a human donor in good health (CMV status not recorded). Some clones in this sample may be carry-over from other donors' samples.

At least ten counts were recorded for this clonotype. Here the CDR3 reads CASSIEGARGANVLTF. CDR3 DNA: TGTGCCAGTAGTATTGAGGGGGCGCGAGGGGCCAACGTCCTGACTTTC. J is TRBJ2-6 and V is TRBV19, with TRBD1 matching 7 bases. Germline assignment: CDR1 LNHDA and CDR2 SQIVND (reference sequence). V was clipped by 3 bases and J by 4 bases; unmatched bases: 6. The CDR3 sequence is 16 residues long.

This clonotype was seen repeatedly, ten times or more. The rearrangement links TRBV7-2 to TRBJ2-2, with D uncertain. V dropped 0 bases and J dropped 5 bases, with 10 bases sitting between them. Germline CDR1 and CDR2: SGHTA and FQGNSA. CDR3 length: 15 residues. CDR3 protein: CASSLAPAATGELFF. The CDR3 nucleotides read TGTGCCAGCAGCTTAGCGCCGGCGGCGACCGGGGAGCTGTTTTTT.

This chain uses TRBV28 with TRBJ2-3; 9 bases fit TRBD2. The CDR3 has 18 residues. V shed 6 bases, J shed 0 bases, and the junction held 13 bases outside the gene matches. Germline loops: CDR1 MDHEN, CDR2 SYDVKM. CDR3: CASSSGLALHHSTDTQYF. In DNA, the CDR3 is TGTGCCAGCAGCTCCGGACTAGCGCTGCATCATAGCACAGATACGCAGTATTTT.

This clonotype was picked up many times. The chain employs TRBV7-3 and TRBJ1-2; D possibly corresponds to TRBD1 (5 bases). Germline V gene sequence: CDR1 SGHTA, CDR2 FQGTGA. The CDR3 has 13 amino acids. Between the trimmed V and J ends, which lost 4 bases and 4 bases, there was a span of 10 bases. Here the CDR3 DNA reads TGTGCCAGCAGCTCGGGACTCGGCTATGGCTACACCTTC. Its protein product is CASSSGLGYGYTF.

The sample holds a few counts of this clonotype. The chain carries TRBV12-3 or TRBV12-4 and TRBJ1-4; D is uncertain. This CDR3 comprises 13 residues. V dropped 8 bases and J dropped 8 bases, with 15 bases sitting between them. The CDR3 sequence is CASLRGTNEKLFF. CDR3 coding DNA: TGTGCCAGCCTGCGAGGTACCAACGAAAAACTGTTTTTT.

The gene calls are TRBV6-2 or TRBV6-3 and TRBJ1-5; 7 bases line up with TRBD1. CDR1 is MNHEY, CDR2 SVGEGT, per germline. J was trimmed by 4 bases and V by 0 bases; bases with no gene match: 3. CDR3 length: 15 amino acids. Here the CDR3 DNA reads TGTGCCAGCAGTTACTCGACAGGGAGGAATCAGCCCCAGCATTTT. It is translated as CASSYSTGRNQPQHF.

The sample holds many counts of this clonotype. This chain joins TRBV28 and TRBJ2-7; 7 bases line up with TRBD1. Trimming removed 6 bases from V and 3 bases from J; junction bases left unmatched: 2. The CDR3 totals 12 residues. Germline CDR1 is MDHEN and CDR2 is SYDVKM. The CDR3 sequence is CASSWDSYEQYF. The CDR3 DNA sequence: TGTGCCAGCAGCTGGGACAGCTACGAGCAGTACTTC.

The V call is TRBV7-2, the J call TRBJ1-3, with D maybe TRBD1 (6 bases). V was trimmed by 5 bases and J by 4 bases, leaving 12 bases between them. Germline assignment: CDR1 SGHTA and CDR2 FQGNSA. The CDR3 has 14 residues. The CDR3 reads CASSRDRRGNTIYF. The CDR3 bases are TGTGCCAGCAGCAGAGACAGGAGGGGAAACACCATATATTTT.

CDR3: CASRSPSRDSHSYTF. The CDR3 DNA follows: TGTGCCAGTAGATCACCTTCCCGCGACAGTCACAGCTACACCTTC. V usage is TRBV19 and J usage is TRBJ1-2, with D tentatively TRBD1 (5 bases). The CDR3 runs 15 residues. From germline, CDR1 is LNHDA and CDR2 SQIVND (reference sequence). The ends were cut back, 6 bases at V and 9 bases at J, with 23 bases in the middle.

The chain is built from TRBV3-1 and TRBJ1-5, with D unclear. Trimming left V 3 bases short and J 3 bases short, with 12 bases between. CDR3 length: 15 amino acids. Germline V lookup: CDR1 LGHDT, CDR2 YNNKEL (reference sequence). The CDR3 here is CASSHSARNNQPQHF. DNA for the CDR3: TGTGCCAGCAGCCATTCGGCCCGGAACAATCAGCCCCAGCATTTT.

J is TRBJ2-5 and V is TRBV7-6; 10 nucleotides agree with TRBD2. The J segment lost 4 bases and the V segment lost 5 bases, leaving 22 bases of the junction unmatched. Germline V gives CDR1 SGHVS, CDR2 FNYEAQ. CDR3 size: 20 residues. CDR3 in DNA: TGTGCCAGCAGCCCTCTAATGGGGGCGGTTGTAGCGGGAGGTGGAGAGACCCAGTACTTC. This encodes CASSPLMGAVVAGGGETQYF.

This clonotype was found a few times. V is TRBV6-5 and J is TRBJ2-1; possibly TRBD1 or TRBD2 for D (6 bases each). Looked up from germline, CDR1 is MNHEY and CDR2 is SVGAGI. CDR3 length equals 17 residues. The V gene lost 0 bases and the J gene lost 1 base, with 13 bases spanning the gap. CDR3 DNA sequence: TGTGCCAGCAGTTACTCAGGGGGGAGGCCTTCCTACAATGAGCAGTTCTTC. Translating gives CASSYSGGRPSYNEQFF.

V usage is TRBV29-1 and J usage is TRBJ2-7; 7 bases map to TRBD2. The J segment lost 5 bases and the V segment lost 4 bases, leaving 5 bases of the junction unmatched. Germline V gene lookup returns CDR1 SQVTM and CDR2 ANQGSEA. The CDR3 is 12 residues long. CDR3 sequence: CSVVGGLNEQYF. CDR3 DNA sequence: TGCAGCGTTGTGGGAGGGTTGAACGAGCAGTACTTC.

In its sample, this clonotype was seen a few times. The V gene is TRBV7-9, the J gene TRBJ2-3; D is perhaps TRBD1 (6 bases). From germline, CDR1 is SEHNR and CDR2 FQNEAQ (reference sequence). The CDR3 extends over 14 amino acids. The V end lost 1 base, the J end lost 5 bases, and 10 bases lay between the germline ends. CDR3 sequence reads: CASSLDRAVDTQYF. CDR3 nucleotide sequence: TGTGCCAGCAGCTTAGACAGGGCGGTAGATACGCAGTATTTT.

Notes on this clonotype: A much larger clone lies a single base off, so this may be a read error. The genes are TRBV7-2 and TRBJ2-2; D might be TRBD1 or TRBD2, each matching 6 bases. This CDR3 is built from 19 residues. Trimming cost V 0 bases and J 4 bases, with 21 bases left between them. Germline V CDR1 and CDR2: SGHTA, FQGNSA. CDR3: CASSLAWRGGGLPTGELFF. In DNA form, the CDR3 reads TGTGCCAGCAGCTTAGCGTGGCGAGGGGGAGGTTTGCCCACCGGGGAGCTGTTTTTT.

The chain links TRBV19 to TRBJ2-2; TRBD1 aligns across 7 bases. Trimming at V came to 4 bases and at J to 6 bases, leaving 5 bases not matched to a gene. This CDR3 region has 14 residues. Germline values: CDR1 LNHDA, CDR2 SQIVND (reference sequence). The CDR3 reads CASSSDRAPGELFF. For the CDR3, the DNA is TGTGCCAGTAGTAGCGACAGGGCCCCCGGGGAGCTGTTTTTT.

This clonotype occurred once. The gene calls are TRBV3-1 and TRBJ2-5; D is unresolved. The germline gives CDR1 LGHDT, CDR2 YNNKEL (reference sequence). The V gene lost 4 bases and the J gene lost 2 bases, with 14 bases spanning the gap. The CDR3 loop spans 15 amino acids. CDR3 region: CASSPRLRGQETQYF. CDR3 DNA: TGTGCCAGCAGCCCGAGATTGCGTGGTCAAGAGACCCAGTACTTC.

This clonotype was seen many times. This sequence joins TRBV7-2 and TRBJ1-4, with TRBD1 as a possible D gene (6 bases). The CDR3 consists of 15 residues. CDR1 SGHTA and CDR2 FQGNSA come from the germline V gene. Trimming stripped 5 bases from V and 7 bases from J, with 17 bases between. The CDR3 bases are TGTGCCAGCAGCCGGGACATTCTTGTGGGTGAAAAACTGTTTTTT. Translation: CASSRDILVGEKLFF.